This T cell receptor beta chain is drawn from a study of T cells in Graves' hyperthyroidism and ophthalmopathy. About the research overall: Any treatment followed the collection of peripheral blood at initial diagnosis.

V shed 4 bases, J shed 0 bases, and the junction held 5 bases outside the gene matches. The germline CDR1 and CDR2 sequences are KGHSH and LQKENI. This CDR3 has 15 amino acids. Study-level points and caveats: Appearing also in blood were most of the thyroid clonotypes expanded above 0.001.

It was RNA transcripts that yielded the amplified TCR beta CDR3 regions. A set of HTBI primers served as the primers for a first-round RT-PCR of the TCR CDR3. TCRdb itself ran the multiplex PCR reads through MiXCR, one entry per CDR3 protein. This table holds about 560,000 distinct CDR3 sequences, less than 20% found once. Only a few counts were recorded for this clonotype. Its matching antigen is unknown. The sample taken for sequencing was blood. The gene calls are TRBV18 and TRBJ1-1, with 7 nucleotides matching TRBD1. The origin of this receptor is a woman aged 30 to 39 with Graves' hyperthyroidism. CDR3 region: CASSRRQGLNTEAFF. CDR3 sequence (DNA): TGTGCCAGCTCACGACGACAGGGACTGAACACTGAAGCTTTCTTT.